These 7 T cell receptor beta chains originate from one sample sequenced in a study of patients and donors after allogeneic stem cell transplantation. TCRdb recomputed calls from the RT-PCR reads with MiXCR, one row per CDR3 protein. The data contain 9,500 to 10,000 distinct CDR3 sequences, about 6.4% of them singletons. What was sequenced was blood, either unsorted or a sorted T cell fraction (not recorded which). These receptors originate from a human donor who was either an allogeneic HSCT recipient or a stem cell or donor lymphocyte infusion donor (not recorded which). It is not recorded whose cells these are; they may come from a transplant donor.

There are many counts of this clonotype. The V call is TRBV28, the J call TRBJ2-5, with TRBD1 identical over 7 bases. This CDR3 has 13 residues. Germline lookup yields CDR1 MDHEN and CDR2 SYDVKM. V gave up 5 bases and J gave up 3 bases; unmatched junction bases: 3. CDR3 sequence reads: CASSEGTEETQYF. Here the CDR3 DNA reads TGTGCCAGCAGTGAGGGGACAGAAGAGACCCAGTACTTC.

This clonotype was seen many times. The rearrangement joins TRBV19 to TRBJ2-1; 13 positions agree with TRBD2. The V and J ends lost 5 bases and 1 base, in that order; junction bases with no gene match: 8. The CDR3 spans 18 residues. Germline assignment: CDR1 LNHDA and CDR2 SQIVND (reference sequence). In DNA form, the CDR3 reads TGTGCCAGTAGTGTTCTCCGGACTAGCGGGAGTTCCTACAATGAGCAGTTCTTC. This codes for CASSVLRTSGSSYNEQFF.

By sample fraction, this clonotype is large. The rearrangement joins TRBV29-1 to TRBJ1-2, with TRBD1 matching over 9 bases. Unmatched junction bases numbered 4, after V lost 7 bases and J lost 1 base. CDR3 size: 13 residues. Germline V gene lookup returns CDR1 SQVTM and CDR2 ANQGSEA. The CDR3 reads CSAGTGSNYGYTF. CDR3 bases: TGCAGCGCCGGGACAGGGAGTAACTATGGCTACACCTTC.

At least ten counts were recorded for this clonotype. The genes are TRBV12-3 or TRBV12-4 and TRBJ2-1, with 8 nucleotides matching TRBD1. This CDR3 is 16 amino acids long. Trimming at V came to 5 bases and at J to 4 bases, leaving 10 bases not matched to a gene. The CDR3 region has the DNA TGTGCCAGCAGTCCTACAGGGGGGCTACGATACAATGAGCAGTTCTTC. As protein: CASSPTGGLRYNEQFF.

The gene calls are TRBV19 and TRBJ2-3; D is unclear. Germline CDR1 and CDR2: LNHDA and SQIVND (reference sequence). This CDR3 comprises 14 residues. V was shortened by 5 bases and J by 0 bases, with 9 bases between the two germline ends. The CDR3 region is CASSRPDSTDTQYF. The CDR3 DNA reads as TGTGCCAGTAGTCGCCCTGATAGCACAGATACGCAGTATTTT.

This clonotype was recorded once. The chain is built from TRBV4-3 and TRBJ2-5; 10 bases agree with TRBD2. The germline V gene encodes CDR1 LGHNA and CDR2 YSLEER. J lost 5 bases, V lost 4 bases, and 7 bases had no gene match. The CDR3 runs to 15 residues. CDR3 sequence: CASSRLPGLAETQYF. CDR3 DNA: TGCGCCAGCAGCCGCCTACCGGGACTAGCGGAGACCCAGTACTTC.

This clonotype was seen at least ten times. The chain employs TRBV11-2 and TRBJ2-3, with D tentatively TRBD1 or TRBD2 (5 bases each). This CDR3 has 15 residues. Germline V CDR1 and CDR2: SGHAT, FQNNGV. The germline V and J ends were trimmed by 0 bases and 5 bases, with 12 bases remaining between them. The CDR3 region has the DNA TGTGCCAGCAGCTTAGAGACGAGGGGCGGAGATACGCAGTATTTT. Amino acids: CASSLETRGGDTQYF.